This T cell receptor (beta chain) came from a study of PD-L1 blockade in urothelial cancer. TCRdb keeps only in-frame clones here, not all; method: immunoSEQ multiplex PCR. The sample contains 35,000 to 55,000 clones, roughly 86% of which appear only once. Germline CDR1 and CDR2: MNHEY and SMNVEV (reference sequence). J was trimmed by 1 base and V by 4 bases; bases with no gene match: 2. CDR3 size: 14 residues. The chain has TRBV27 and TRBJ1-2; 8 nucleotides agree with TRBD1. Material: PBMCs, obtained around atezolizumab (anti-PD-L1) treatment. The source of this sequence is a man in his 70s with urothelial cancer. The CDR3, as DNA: TGTGCCAGCAGTTCCGGACAGGGTAACTATGGCTACACCTTC. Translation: CASSSGQGNYGYTF.